A single TCR beta chain is shown here with its context. It has no known antigen specificity. No much larger clone is present one base from it, and per-base qualities are unavailable. CDR1 MNHEY and CDR2 SMNVEV are derived from the germline V gene (reference sequence). V ends up 0 bases short and J 0 bases short, with an unmatched junction base count of 4. The cysteine opens and the valine closes a CDR3 of 16 amino acids. Kept here is only the CDR3 DNA, which spans 48 bases and is read in frame from base 1. The record originates from a study of T-cell memory formation after mild COVID-19 (dated by TCRdb to the early 2020s). Background on the whole study: Most TCR sequence clusters were specific to one of the two donors. Two young, previously healthy adult volunteers made up the cohort, one male and one female. In two donors, T-cell clones that expanded and contracted after mild COVID-19 were followed by sequencing TCRalpha and TCRbeta repertoires longitudinally.

Sequenced using an Illumina NovaSeq 6000. cDNA libraries for TCRalpha and TCRbeta were prepared by 5'RACE using constant-segment primers, with sample barcodes and unique molecular identifiers added. RNA was extracted from every sample with Trizol reagent. Libraries were amplified in two PCR steps, with a second sample barcode and Illumina TruSeq adapters added in the second step. The libraries were sequenced on an Illumina NovaSeq using 2 x 150 bp paired-end reads. From the authors' description of their analysis: With migec v1.2.7, reads were demultiplexed and then collapsed into UMI-guided consensus sequences. Using mixcr v2.1.11, UMI consensuses were aligned to TRA and TRB V and J templates and then assembled into clonotypes. Expanded or contracted clonotypes were those called significant by both edgeR and NoisET, with noise models trained on biological replicates. For edgeR calls, the thresholds were a false discovery rate-adjusted p below 0.01 and a log2 fold-change of 1. As an exploratory analysis of dynamics, max-normalized trajectories of the 1000 most abundant clonotypes were examined with PCA combined with hierarchical clustering. Separately sequenced CD4+ and CD8+ repertoires were used to assign the CD4 or CD8 phenotype of responding clones. The raw public data were reprocessed by TCRdb itself: fastp quality trimming at Q25, MiXCR clonotype calling, in-frame beta chains only. For every CDR3 protein sequence, its rows merge into one entry that carries the most common genes and DNA. The V and J calls and clone size are TCRdb's, not the authors'. The sample table contains about 55,000 distinct CDR3 sequences; only one count was recorded for approximately 30% of them. The ten largest clones take up around 46% of the sample.

Ficoll-Paque density gradient centrifugation was the method used to isolate PBMCs. General conclusions and limits of the study: Only a couple of mild cases were covered in the study, and larger cohorts including severe cases with pre-infection samples were considered necessary. The second-wave clones that peaked on day 37 were not confirmed to be SARS-CoV-2 specific. Some responding clones were found in pre-infection memory, which suggests that pre-existing cross-reactive memory T cells took part in the SARS-CoV-2 response. Contracting CD4+ clones were found mainly in CM and EM memory subsets, while CD8+ clones were enriched in EMRA. From day 15 to 85, contracting clones showed balanced CD4/CD8 phenotypes, whereas a second wave of clones that expanded from day 15 to 37 leaned towards CD4+.

The sample consisted of PBMCs or a T cell subset sorted from them (not recorded which). The clonotype originates from a man in his late teens or twenties who had mild COVID-19 (a few samples of this study predate the infection). The sample titles of this study are shuffled in the database, so cell type and time point are left out; the donor was told from shared clones. The chain is assembled from TRBV27 and TRBJ2-7; 8 nucleotides in the junction match TRBD2. The encoded CDR3 is CASSLSSGGSSYEQYV. The DNA sequence follows: TGTGCCAGCAGTTTATCATCGGGGGGGAGCTCCTACGAGCAGTACGTC.